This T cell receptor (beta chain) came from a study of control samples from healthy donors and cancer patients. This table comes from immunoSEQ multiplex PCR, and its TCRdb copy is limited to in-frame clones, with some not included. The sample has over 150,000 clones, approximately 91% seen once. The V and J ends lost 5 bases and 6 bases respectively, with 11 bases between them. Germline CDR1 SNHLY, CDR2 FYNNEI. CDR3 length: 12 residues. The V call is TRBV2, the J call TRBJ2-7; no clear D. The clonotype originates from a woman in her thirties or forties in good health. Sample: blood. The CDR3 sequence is CASSSPDREQYF. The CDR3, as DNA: TGTGCCAGCAGTTCCCCCGACCGCGAGCAGTACTTC.